These 21 T cell receptor beta chains came from one sample sequenced in a study of blood T cell repertoires in COVID-19. Clones were read by immunoSEQ multiplex PCR, and TCRdb kept only the in-frame ones, dropping some. Counted here are roughly 200,000 clones, around 85% occurring once; the ten biggest clones make up about 17%. The specimen sequenced was PBMCs or T cells enriched from blood (not recorded which). These TCRs come from a man aged 35 to 55 who had recovered from COVID-19.

The rearrangement uses TRBV21-1 and TRBJ1-2. TRBV21-1 is given as a pseudogene. The CDR3 runs to 14 residues. In DNA form, the CDR3 reads TGTGCCAGCAGCATCGAGAGGGATCGCTATGGCTACACCTTC. As protein: CASSIERDRYGYTF.

This clone was recorded a few times. This chain joins TRBV5-4 and TRBJ2-1; no clear D. This CDR3 is built from 13 residues. Germline CDR1 and CDR2: SGHNT and YYREEE (reference sequence). V gave up 3 bases and J gave up 8 bases, with 12 bases separating them. The CDR3 coding sequence is TGTGCCAGCAGCTCCACAGTGTTGGATGAGCAGTTCTTC. Amino acids: CASSSTVLDEQFF.

The chain recombines TRBV5-1 with TRBJ2-7, with D possibly being TRBD2 (5 bases). Germline V gene data show CDR1 as SGHRS and CDR2 as YFSETQ. The CDR3 spans 13 residues. V gave up 6 bases and J gave up 3 bases, with 13 bases separating them. CDR3 sequence (DNA): TGCGCCAGCACCCCCGGAGGTGGCTACGAGCAGTACTTC. Its protein is CASTPGGGYEQYF.

The chain carries TRBV4-1 and TRBJ2-7; 10 positions match TRBD2. The trim removed 7 bases at V and 1 base at J, leaving 13 bases unmatched. The CDR3 has 17 residues. Germline CDR1 is MGHRA and CDR2 is YSYEKL. CDR3 residues: CASTQGVAGGASYEQYF. As DNA, the CDR3 is TGCGCCAGCACTCAGGGGGTAGCGGGAGGAGCATCCTACGAGCAGTACTTC.

This rearrangement joins TRBV5-1 to TRBJ2-2, with D possibly being TRBD2 (6 bases). Trimming took off 5 bases at V and 1 base at J, with 12 bases between the two ends. CDR3 length: 15 amino acids. Germline CDR1 and CDR2: SGHRS and YFSETQ. This CDR3 reads CASRRWRENTGELFF. In DNA, the CDR3 is TGCGCCAGCAGACGATGGAGGGAGAACACCGGGGAGCTGTTTTTT.

V usage is TRBV7-2 and J usage is TRBJ2-3, with TRBD2 matching over 11 bases. CDR1 is SGHTA and CDR2 is FQGNSA in the germline V gene. Germline trimming cut 1 base from V and 4 bases from J; bases unmatched to any gene: 4. This CDR3 comprises 16 residues. The CDR3 nucleotides read TGTGCCAGCAGCTTAGTAGCGGGAGGGTTCGCAGATACGCAGTATTTT. This gives the protein CASSLVAGGFADTQYF.

V usage is TRBV9 and J usage is TRBJ1-2; 7 nucleotides match TRBD1. CDR1 and CDR2 from the germline V gene are SGDLS and YYNGEE. This CDR3 has 15 residues. V shed 2 bases, J shed 4 bases, and the junction held 8 bases outside the gene matches. The CDR3 DNA reads TGTGCCAGCAGCGTCGGACAGGAATACCTCTATGGCTACACCTTC. Its translation: CASSVGQEYLYGYTF.

In this sample, this clone turned up once. The CDR3 nucleotides read TGTGCCAGCAGAGTCGACGGGAATAGCAATCAGCCCCAGCATTTT. Translating gives CASRVDGNSNQPQHF. V is TRBV6-6 and J is TRBJ1-5; D ambiguous. Germline V gives CDR1 MNHNY, CDR2 SVGAGI (reference sequence). V gave up 6 bases and J gave up 0 bases, with 12 bases separating them. The CDR3 covers 15 residues.

V and J are TRBV14 and TRBJ2-7, with D perhaps TRBD1 (5 bases). The CDR3 runs to 14 residues. The V gene lost 4 bases and the J gene lost 4 bases, with 14 bases spanning the gap. CDR1 and CDR2 from the germline V gene are SGHDN and FVKESK. CDR3 nucleotides: TGTGCCAGCAGCCTTTACTATCAGGGTTACGAGCAGTACTTC. Translation gives CASSLYYQGYEQYF.

The V and J genes are TRBV9 and TRBJ2-6, with D possibly matching TRBD1 (6 bases). Germline CDR1 and CDR2: SGDLS and YYNGEE. The CDR3 has 18 residues. The V end lost 0 bases, the J end lost 0 bases, and 13 bases lay between the germline ends. The CDR3 sequence is CASSVVGTKPSGANVLTF. The CDR3 DNA follows: TGTGCCAGCAGCGTAGTTGGGACAAAGCCCTCTGGGGCCAACGTCCTGACTTTC.

The count of this clone is one. The DNA of the CDR3 is TGTGCCTGGGATCAGGGGGCCGGGAACGAGCAGTACTTC. It codes for CAWDQGAGNEQYF. The rearrangement links TRBV30 to TRBJ2-7; TRBD1 matches at 8 bases. Germline assignment: CDR1 GTSNPN and CDR2 SVGIG (reference sequence). The ends lost 5 bases at V and 5 bases at J; junction bases unmatched: 8. This CDR3 is 13 amino acids long.

The rearrangement joins TRBV5-1 to TRBJ1-5; 9 bases match TRBD1. V trimming: 3 bases; J trimming: 2 bases; junction bases outside the gene matches: 0. From germline, CDR1 is SGHRS and CDR2 YFSETQ. The CDR3 has 14 amino acids. The CDR3 sequence is CASSWTGGNQPQHF. CDR3 bases: TGCGCCAGCAGCTGGACAGGGGGCAATCAGCCCCAGCATTTT. The variable domain in full, completed from reference TRBV5-1 and TRBJ1-5, reads KAGVTQTPRYLIKTRGQQVTLSCSPISGHRSVSWYQQTPGQGLQFLFEYFSETQRNKGNFPGRFSGRQFSNSRSEMNVSTLELGDSALYLCASSWTGGNQPQHFGDGTRLSIL.

The V call is TRBV10-1, the J call TRBJ1-5; D remains unclear. The V and J ends lost 6 bases and 3 bases respectively, with 9 bases between them. Germline V gives CDR1 WNHNN, CDR2 SYGVQD (reference sequence). The CDR3 sequence is 13 residues long. The chain's CDR3 is CASSAAPNQPQHF. The CDR3 DNA is TGCGCCAGCAGCGCGGCCCCCAATCAGCCCCAGCATTTT.

The CDR3 loop reads CASSLRADSWAHNEQFF. CDR3 nucleotide sequence: TGTGCCAGCAGTTTACGGGCGGACAGTTGGGCCCACAATGAGCAGTTCTTC. This chain connects TRBV28 to TRBJ2-1, with D possibly matching TRBD1 (6 bases). This CDR3 comprises 17 residues. The ends were cut back, 2 bases at V and 5 bases at J, with 19 bases in the middle. CDR1 and CDR2 from the germline V gene are MDHEN and SYDVKM.

This rearrangement joins TRBV29-1 to TRBJ2-3; possible D gene TRBD1, 5 bases. Germline V gives CDR1 SQVTM, CDR2 ANQGSEA. The CDR3 has 12 residues. V gave up 7 bases and J gave up 8 bases, with 16 bases separating them. CDR3 sequence reads: CSAGLGPSTQYF. In DNA form, the CDR3 reads TGCAGCGCTGGATTGGGGCCAAGTACGCAGTATTTT.

This clone was detected a few times. The chain uses TRBV4-1 and TRBJ2-7; weak D call: TRBD1 (6 bases). Trimming removed 3 bases from V and 3 bases from J, with 15 bases in between. Per the germline V gene, CDR1 is MGHRA and CDR2 is YSYEKL. The CDR3 is 15 residues long. The CDR3 protein is CASSHPSRGIYEQYF. As DNA, the CDR3 is TGCGCCAGCAGCCACCCCTCAAGGGGGATCTACGAGCAGTACTTC.

This clone was seen a handful of times. The chain recombines TRBV18 with TRBJ2-7, with 7 bases aligning to TRBD1. The CDR3 sequence is 13 residues long. V gave up 6 bases and J gave up 6 bases; unmatched junction bases: 8. CDR1 is KGHSH and CDR2 is LQKENI in the germline V gene. CDR3 coding DNA: TGTGCCAGCTCCCGTACAGGGGCGGGCGAGCAGTACTTC. It is translated as CASSRTGAGEQYF.

The J gene is TRBJ2-2, the V gene TRBV9, with 8 bases fitting TRBD2. With 4 bases clipped from V and 2 bases from J, the junction kept 7 bases outside the gene matches. The CDR3 spans 16 residues. Germline CDR1 is SGDLS and CDR2 is YYNGEE. The CDR3 reads CASSPPGGVNTGELFF. The CDR3 DNA reads TGTGCCAGCAGCCCCCCCGGGGGGGTAAACACCGGGGAGCTGTTTTTT. The full variable domain, with the rest looked up from reference TRBV9 and TRBJ2-2, is DSGVTQTPKHLITATGQRVTLRCSPRSGDLSVYWYQQSLDQGLQFLIQYYNGEERAKGNILERFSAQQFPDLHSELNLSSLELGDSALYFCASSPPGGVNTGELFFGEGSRLTVL.

The rearrangement uses TRBV9 and TRBJ1-3; possibly TRBD1 for D (5 bases). Trimming shortened V by 3 bases and J by 0 bases, and 10 bases separated the two germline ends. The CDR3 has 15 amino acids. The germline gives CDR1 SGDLS, CDR2 YYNGEE. CDR3: CASSAGGSSGNTIYF. CDR3 sequence (DNA): TGTGCCAGCAGCGCCGGGGGGAGCTCTGGAAACACCATATATTTT. The full variable domain, rest sourced from reference TRBV9 and TRBJ1-3, is DSGVTQTPKHLITATGQRVTLRCSPRSGDLSVYWYQQSLDQGLQFLIQYYNGEERAKGNILERFSAQQFPDLHSELNLSSLELGDSALYFCASSAGGSSGNTIYFGEGSWLTVV.

As regards this clone: Other DNA sequences in the same sample also yield this CDR3. This chain links TRBV19 with TRBJ1-5, with D tentatively TRBD1 (6 bases). The CDR3 runs to 13 residues. V gave up 0 bases and J gave up 7 bases, with 7 bases separating them. The germline CDR1 and CDR2 sequences are LNHDA and SQIVND (reference sequence). The CDR3 nucleotides are TGTGCCAGTAGTATAGATCAGGGGCAGCCCCAGCATTTT. Protein product: CASSIDQGQPQHF.

J is TRBJ2-7 and V is TRBV6-6; perhaps TRBD2 as D (5 bases). The CDR3 is made up of 12 amino acids. The germline CDR1 and CDR2 sequences are MNHNY and SVGAGI (reference sequence). Trimming left V 9 bases short and J 5 bases short, with 14 bases between. The CDR3 is CASNEGIHEQYF. The CDR3, as DNA: TGTGCCAGTAATGAGGGAATCCACGAGCAGTACTTC.